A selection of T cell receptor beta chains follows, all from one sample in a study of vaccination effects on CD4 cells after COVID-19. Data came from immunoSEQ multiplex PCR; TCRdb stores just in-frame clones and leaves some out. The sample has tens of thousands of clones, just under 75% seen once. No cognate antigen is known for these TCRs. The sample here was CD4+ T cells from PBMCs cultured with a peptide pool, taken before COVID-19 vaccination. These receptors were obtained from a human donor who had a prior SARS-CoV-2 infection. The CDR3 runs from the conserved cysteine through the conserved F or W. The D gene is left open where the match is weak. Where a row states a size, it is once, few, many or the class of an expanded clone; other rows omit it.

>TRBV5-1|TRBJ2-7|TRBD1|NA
CASSLEGGQVGDEQYF
TGCGCCAGCAGCTTGGAAGGCGGACAGGTGGGCGACGAGCAGTACTTC
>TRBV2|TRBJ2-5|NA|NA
CASSVVRDQETQYF
TGTGCCAGCAGTGTGGTCAGGGATCAAGAGACCCAGTACTTC
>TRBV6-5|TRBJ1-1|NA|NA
CASSYRQASGTEAFF
TGTGCCAGCAGTTACCGACAGGCCTCAGGCACTGAAGCTTTCTTT
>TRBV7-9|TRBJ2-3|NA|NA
CASGRSSTDTQYF
TGTGCCAGCGGGAGATCTAGCACAGATACGCAGTATTTT
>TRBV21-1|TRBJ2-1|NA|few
CASRGTSGGASDEQFF
TGTGCCAGCAGGGGGACTAGCGGGGGGGCCTCTGATGAGCAGTTCTTC
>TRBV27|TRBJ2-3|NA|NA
CASSFVGGPDTQYF
TGTGCCAGCAGTTTCGTGGGGGGGCCAGATACGCAGTATTTT
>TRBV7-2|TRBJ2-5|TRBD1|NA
CASSKNRGGQETQYF
TGTGCCAGCAGCAAAAACAGGGGCGGTCAAGAGACCCAGTACTTC
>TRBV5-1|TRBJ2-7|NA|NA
CASSPGRSSYEQYF
TGCGCCAGCAGCCCGGGGCGGAGCTCCTACGAGCAGTACTTC
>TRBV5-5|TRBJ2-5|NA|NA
CASSAGPETQYF
TGTGCCAGCAGTGCCGGCCCGGAGACCCAGTACTTC
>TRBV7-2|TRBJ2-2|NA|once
CASSSPPGHFFTGELFF
TGTGCCAGCAGCTCACCTCCGGGACACTTTTTCACCGGGGAGCTGTTTTTT
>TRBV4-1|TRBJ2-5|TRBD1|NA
CASSHRQGETQYF
TGCGCCAGCAGCCACAGACAGGGGGAGACCCAGTACTTC
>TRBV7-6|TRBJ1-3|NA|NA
CASSLALGGRTGNTIYF
TGTGCCAGCAGCTTAGCGCTAGGGGGGCGGACTGGAAACACCATATATTTT
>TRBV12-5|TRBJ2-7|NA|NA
CASGLGGTYEQYF
TGTGCTAGTGGTTTGGGTGGCACCTACGAGCAGTACTTC
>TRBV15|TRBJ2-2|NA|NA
CATSGRYANTGELFF
TGTGCCACCAGCGGACGATACGCGAACACCGGGGAGCTGTTTTTT
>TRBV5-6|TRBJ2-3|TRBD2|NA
CASSLTSGASTDTQYF
TGTGCCAGCAGCTTGACTAGCGGGGCTAGCACAGATACGCAGTATTTT
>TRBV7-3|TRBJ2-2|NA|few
CASSPRGTGELFF
TGTGCCAGCAGCCCAAGGGGGACCGGGGAGCTGTTTTTT
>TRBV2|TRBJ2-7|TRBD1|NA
CASKVGDRGREQYF
TGTGCCAGCAAGGTAGGGGACAGGGGACGCGAGCAGTACTTC
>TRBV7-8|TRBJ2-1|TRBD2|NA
CASSLARLALAGYNEQFF
TGTGCCAGCAGCTTAGCGCGGTTAGCACTAGCGGGTTACAATGAGCAGTTCTTC
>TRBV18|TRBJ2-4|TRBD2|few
CASSASGGKNIQYF
TGTGCCAGCTCAGCTAGCGGGGGCAAAAACATTCAGTACTTC
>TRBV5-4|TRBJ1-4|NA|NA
CASSLGGSTNEKLFF
TGTGCCAGCAGCTTGGGCGGTTCAACTAATGAAAAACTGTTTTTT
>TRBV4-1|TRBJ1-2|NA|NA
CASSQRASPSDVSPGYTF
TGCGCCAGCAGCCAAAGGGCCAGTCCCTCGGATGTTTCACCTGGCTACACCTTC
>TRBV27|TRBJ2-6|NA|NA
CASTGSGTLSGANVLTF
TGTGCCAGCACTGGATCAGGGACCCTCTCTGGGGCCAACGTCCTGACTTTC
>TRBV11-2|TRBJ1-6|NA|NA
CASSTSAGGSSYNSPLHF
TGTGCCAGCAGCACTTCAGCCGGCGGAAGCTCCTATAATTCACCCCTCCACTTT
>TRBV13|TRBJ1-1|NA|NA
CASSLGLRRNTEAFF
TGTGCCAGCAGCTTAGGCCTGCGACGGAACACTGAAGCTTTCTTT
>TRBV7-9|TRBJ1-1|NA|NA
CASSLPGVGNTEAFF
TGTGCCAGCAGCTTACCAGGCGTAGGGAACACTGAAGCTTTCTTT
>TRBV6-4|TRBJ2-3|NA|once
CASSDSDATDTQYF
TGTGCCAGCAGTGACTCTGATGCCACAGATACGCAGTATTTT
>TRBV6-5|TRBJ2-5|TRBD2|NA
CASSYLSGGADETQYF
TGTGCCAGCAGTTACTTGTCCGGGGGGGCAGATGAGACCCAGTACTTC
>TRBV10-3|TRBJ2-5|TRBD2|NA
CAIRYGTSEGETQYF
TGTGCCATCAGATACGGGACTAGCGAGGGAGAGACCCAGTACTTC
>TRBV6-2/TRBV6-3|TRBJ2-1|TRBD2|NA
CASSYGAGGMNEQFF
TGTGCCAGCAGTTATGGAGCGGGAGGGATGAATGAGCAGTTCTTC
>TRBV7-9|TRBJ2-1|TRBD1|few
CASSFQGAGFEQFF
TGTGCCAGCAGCTTCCAGGGGGCCGGGTTTGAGCAGTTCTTC